This T cell receptor beta chain was documented in a study of cytomegalovirus exposure and HLA in healthy donors. Overall study: Early released data had around 79 million unique TCRs, all coming from HLA-typed donors.

PCR primers comprised 60 Vbeta and 13 Jbeta primers. Original processing methods: Approximately 9.9 million of 75 million to 85 million unique TCR beta chains were shared, per a later count. The assay was immunoSEQ multiplex PCR, and TCRdb's table has in-frame clones only and misses some. V and J calls plus clone size are reproduced from that table; the DNA served to infer D and trimming. In the table there are around 150,000 clones, around 83% of which are singletons. This clone was counted between two and nine times. The TCR originated in a man in his fifties in good health and CMV-seropositive. The sample consisted of PBMCs.

CDR3 in amino acids: CASSLNRGTAFF. CDR3 nucleotide sequence: TGTGCCAGCAGCTTGAACAGGGGAACGGCTTTCTTT. The chain carries TRBV5-6 and TRBJ1-1; 7 bases agree with TRBD1. The CDR3 extends over 12 amino acids. Losses at the gene ends were 1 base for V and 11 bases for J; bases not matched to a gene: 5. Germline lookup yields CDR1 SGHDT and CDR2 YYEEEE.